The 28 T cell receptor beta chains reported below all come from one sample, sequenced in a study of CD4+ T cells in melanoma. Profiling relied on immunoSEQ multiplex PCR, and the TCRdb table lists in-frame clones only, not all of them. This repertoire shows 45,000 or so clones, roughly 89% found once; its top ten account for about 11%. Sequencing input: peripheral blood. These receptors were taken from a human donor with melanoma.

The rearrangement uses TRBV28 and TRBJ2-1, with TRBD1 identical over 8 bases. This CDR3 is 18 amino acids long. V shed 4 bases and J 1 base; nucleotides not matched to a gene: 12. CDR1 is MDHEN and CDR2 is SYDVKM in the germline V gene. The CDR3 protein is CASSSYPSRGQSYNEQFF. The CDR3 DNA is TGTGCCAGCAGTTCCTATCCATCCAGGGGGCAATCCTACAATGAGCAGTTCTTC.

This clone came up a few times. This chain connects TRBV6-1 to TRBJ2-7; 9 nucleotides line up with TRBD1. The CDR3 totals 14 residues. V was pared by 5 bases and J by 3 bases, with 5 bases of the junction left unmatched. Germline V CDR1 and CDR2: MNHNS, SASEGT. CDR3 DNA sequence: TGTGCCAGCAGTAATACAGGGGGCGGCTACGAGCAGTACTTC. Translating it yields CASSNTGGGYEQYF.

The chain carries TRBV5-4 and TRBJ1-1; weak D call: TRBD1 (5 bases). CDR1 SGHNT and CDR2 YYREEE come from the germline V gene (reference sequence). Trimming removed 4 bases at V and 5 bases at J, with 15 bases between. The CDR3 consists of 14 residues. The CDR3 bases are TGTGCCAGCAGCCCTAGGGGCCCATGGACTGAAGCTTTCTTT. Residues: CASSPRGPWTEAFF. The full variable domain, completed using reference TRBV5-4 and TRBJ1-1, is ETGVTQSPTHLIKTRGQQVTLRCSSQSGHNTVSWYQQALGQGPQFIFQYYREEENGRGNFPPRFSGLQFPNYSSELNVNALELDDSALYLCASSPRGPWTEAFFGQGTRLTVV.

The rearrangement joins TRBV5-6 to TRBJ2-5; the match to TRBD1 covers 7 bases. Germline trimming cut 2 bases from V and 4 bases from J; bases unmatched to any gene: 14. The CDR3 spans 17 residues. Germline V gene lookup returns CDR1 SGHDT and CDR2 YYEEEE. CDR3 nucleotides: TGTGCCAGCAGCTTCCGGCAGCGCAAACAGGGGCGAGAGACCCAGTACTTC. Encoded protein: CASSFRQRKQGRETQYF.

This clone occurred once. The V and J genes are TRBV4-3 and TRBJ1-3; tentatively, D is TRBD1 (5 bases). The germline V gene has CDR1 LGHNA and CDR2 YSLEER. The CDR3 consists of 19 residues. V lost 0 bases and J lost 2, with 20 bases in between. CDR3 DNA sequence: TGCGCCAGCAGCCAAGATCGGGCTGGTAGGGGTTCACCTGGAAACACCATATATTTT. Its translation is CASSQDRAGRGSPGNTIYF.

The chain has TRBV6-5 and TRBJ1-4, with 7 positions matching TRBD1. Germline V gene lookup returns CDR1 MNHEY and CDR2 SVGAGI. V lost 0 bases and J lost 1; bases outside the gene matches: 2. CDR3 length equals 16 residues. The chain's CDR3 is CASSYSRQGTNEKLFF. CDR3 coding DNA: TGTGCCAGCAGTTACTCGAGACAGGGAACTAATGAAAAACTGTTTTTT.

The CDR3 region is CASSIGFNTEAFF. As DNA, the CDR3 is TGTGCCAGTAGTATCGGCTTTAACACTGAAGCTTTCTTT. The V gene is TRBV19, the J gene TRBJ1-1; D is ambiguous. The CDR3 is 13 residues long. The V and J ends lost 3 bases and 2 bases respectively, with 7 bases between them. Germline V gene sequence: CDR1 LNHDA, CDR2 SQIVND (reference sequence).

The CDR3 spells CASSLRAGENYGYTF. In DNA, the CDR3 is TGTGCCAGCAGTTTAAGGGCGGGGGAGAACTATGGCTACACCTTC. The chain joins TRBV27 to TRBJ1-2; D is possibly TRBD1 (5 bases). With 2 bases removed from V and 2 bases from J, the gap between germline ends came to 12 bases. The CDR3 is 15 amino acids. The germline CDR1 and CDR2 sequences are MNHEY and SMNVEV (reference sequence).

V usage is TRBV7-9 and J usage is TRBJ2-7, with unresolved D. The CDR3 totals 11 residues. V lost 2 bases to trimming and J lost 1 base, with 0 bases between them. Germline CDR1 and CDR2: SEHNR and FQNEAQ (reference sequence). CDR3 in DNA: TGTGCCAGCAGCTTATCCTACGAGCAGTACTTC. This sequence encodes CASSLSYEQYF.

The rearrangement joins TRBV9 to TRBJ1-2, with D hard to call. CDR1 is SGDLS, CDR2 YYNGEE, per germline. The CDR3 covers 14 residues. The V end lost 3 bases, the J end lost 2 bases, and 11 bases lay between the germline ends. The CDR3 DNA reads as TGTGCCAGCAGCGATGGCAGCCTAAACTATGGCTACACCTTC. Translated, it gives CASSDGSLNYGYTF.

In its sample, this clone was seen a few times. This chain links TRBV7-8 with TRBJ2-7; 8 bases align to TRBD2. This CDR3 has 13 residues. CDR1 and CDR2 (germline): SGHVS, FQNEAQ. V lost 8 bases, J lost 0 bases, and 3 bases stayed unmatched. The chain's CDR3 is CASGLANSYEQYF. In nucleotides, the CDR3 is TGTGCCAGCGGACTAGCCAACTCCTACGAGCAGTACTTC.

This clone was observed a single time. The V gene is TRBV10-3, the J gene TRBJ2-3; D uncertain. V was cut by 3 bases and J by 5 bases, with 12 bases left in between. Per the germline V gene, CDR1 is ENHRY and CDR2 is SYGVKD. The CDR3 consists of 14 residues. In nucleotides, the CDR3 is TGTGCCATCAGTGAATTTCAGGCTGGAGATACGCAGTATTTT. This sequence encodes CAISEFQAGDTQYF.

The rearrangement joins TRBV27 to TRBJ2-3, with 8 bases matching TRBD1. Germline CDR1 MNHEY, CDR2 SMNVEV (reference sequence). This CDR3 is built from 16 residues. Losses at the gene ends were 6 bases for V and 4 bases for J; bases not matched to a gene: 12. The CDR3: CASSPWTGRHADTQYF. CDR3 nucleotides: TGTGCCAGCAGCCCATGGACAGGGCGGCACGCAGATACGCAGTATTTT.

The V call is TRBV30, the J call TRBJ1-2; D not certain. The V end was cut by 2 bases, the J end by 1 base, with 5 bases between. Germline CDR1 reads GTSNPN; CDR2 reads SVGIG (reference sequence). This CDR3 is built from 12 residues. CDR3 coding DNA: TGTGCCTGGAGTTCTGTTAACTATGGCTACACCTTC. Protein product: CAWSSVNYGYTF.

The chain carries TRBV27 and TRBJ2-7; TRBD1 matches at 12 bases. J gave up 1 base and V 2 bases, and 12 bases lay outside the gene matches. The length of the CDR3 is 19 residues. From germline, CDR1 is MNHEY and CDR2 SMNVEV (reference sequence). CDR3 sequence: CASSLRDRGPSGVSYEQYF. CDR3 DNA: TGTGCCAGCAGTTTAAGGGACAGGGGGCCTAGCGGGGTTTCCTACGAGCAGTACTTC.

Regarding this clone: An end of the junction does not agree with germline; a read error may underlie this. The chain recombines TRBV7-7 with TRBJ1-3; TRBD1 aligns across 8 bases. The CDR3 loop spans 13 amino acids. From germline, CDR1 is SSHAT and CDR2 FNYEAQ (reference sequence). This chain's CDR3 is CASSLAQGDTIYF. CDR3 bases: TGTGCTAGCAGCTTAGCACAGGGGGACACCATATATTTT.

V is TRBV7-2 and J is TRBJ2-1, with 10 bases matching TRBD2. Trimming at V came to 6 bases and at J to 8 bases, leaving 13 bases not matched to a gene. Germline V lookup: CDR1 SGHTA, CDR2 FQGNSA. This CDR3 comprises 16 residues. CDR3 sequence reads: CASRAGERGGRDEQFF. The CDR3 nucleotides read TGTGCCAGCAGGGCGGGCGAGCGGGGGGGCCGCGATGAGCAGTTCTTC. Supplemented by reference TRBV7-2 and TRBJ2-1, the full variable domain reads GAGVSQSPSNKVTEKGKDVELRCDPISGHTALYWYRQSLGQGLEFLIYFQGNSAPDKSGLPSDRFSAERTGGSVSTLTIQRTQQEDSAVYLCASRAGERGGRDEQFFGPGTRLTVL.

This chain links TRBV27 with TRBJ1-2; D is possibly TRBD1 (6 bases). Germline values: CDR1 MNHEY, CDR2 SMNVEV (reference sequence). V lost 8 bases, J lost 8 bases, and 12 bases lay in between. This CDR3 spans 11 amino acids. CDR3 in amino acids: CASGGFEGYTF. Written as DNA, the CDR3 is TGTGCCAGCGGGGGCTTTGAGGGCTACACCTTC.

On this clone: The junction shows a germline mismatch at one end, possibly a read error. The chain is built from TRBV7-7 and TRBJ1-5; D not certain. Germline loops: CDR1 SSHAT, CDR2 FNYEAQ (reference sequence). The CDR3 spans 13 residues. The CDR3 reads CASSTQLGQPQHF. In DNA, the CDR3 is TGTGCTAGCAGCACGCAACTTGGTCAGCCCCAGCATTTT.

The chain employs TRBV6-5 and TRBJ2-1; D uncertain. The CDR3 extends over 14 amino acids. The germline V gene has CDR1 MNHEY and CDR2 SVGAGI. Trimming pared 0 bases from V and 8 bases from J, leaving 11 bases between. CDR3 sequence reads: CASSYSFGAYEQFF. CDR3 coding DNA: TGTGCCAGCAGTTACTCGTTCGGAGCCTATGAGCAGTTCTTC.

This clone was picked up a small number of times. The J gene is TRBJ2-1, the V gene TRBV19; a possible D gene is TRBD1 (6 bases). Germline V gene data show CDR1 as LNHDA and CDR2 as SQIVND (reference sequence). Trimming removed 5 bases at V and 9 bases at J, with 11 bases between. The CDR3 has 12 residues. CDR3 region: CASSEQGAEQFF. Written as DNA, the CDR3 is TGTGCCAGTAGTGAACAGGGCGCTGAGCAGTTCTTC.

This sequence joins TRBV7-6 and TRBJ1-1; D not resolved. Germline-derived CDR1 and CDR2 are SGHVS and FNYEAQ. Trimming cost V 0 bases and J 7 bases, with 15 bases left between them. The CDR3 consists of 15 residues. This chain's CDR3 is CASSLASTARHEAFF. In DNA, the CDR3 is TGTGCCAGCAGCTTAGCGAGTACAGCCAGGCATGAAGCTTTCTTT.

This chain connects TRBV4-2 to TRBJ1-1; D unclear. The germline V gene encodes CDR1 LGHNA and CDR2 YNFKEQ. CDR3 size: 13 residues. Trimming took 1 base from V and 7 from J, leaving 10 bases between them. The CDR3 reads CASSQGGAGEAFF. The CDR3 DNA is TGTGCCAGCAGCCAAGGCGGCGCAGGTGAAGCTTTCTTT.

The rearrangement links TRBV2 to TRBJ2-7; no definite D call. Trimming removed 8 bases at V and 4 bases at J, with 18 bases between. The germline CDR1 and CDR2 sequences are SNHLY and FYNNEI. This CDR3 is 14 amino acids long. The CDR3 nucleotides are TGTGCCAGCGCTCCAGGCCCCGACCTATACGAGCAGTACTTC. It is translated as CASAPGPDLYEQYF.

This clone was seen a handful of times. The chain carries TRBV5-1 and TRBJ1-5; no clear D gene. Germline V gene data show CDR1 as SGHRS and CDR2 as YFSETQ. V gave up 0 bases and J gave up 4 bases, with 5 bases separating them. This CDR3 has 13 amino acids. As DNA, the CDR3 is TGCGCCAGCAGCTTGGCTGAGAATCAGCCCCAGCATTTT. Translating it yields CASSLAENQPQHF. The whole variable domain, filled in from reference TRBV5-1 and TRBJ1-5, reads KAGVTQTPRYLIKTRGQQVTLSCSPISGHRSVSWYQQTPGQGLQFLFEYFSETQRNKGNFPGRFSGRQFSNSRSEMNVSTLELGDSALYLCASSLAENQPQHFGDGTRLSIL.

Worth noting for this clone: Other DNA variants within this sample encode the same CDR3. The V call is TRBV5-1, the J call TRBJ1-2, with 8 positions matching TRBD1. This CDR3 has 15 residues. V was clipped by 4 bases and J by 5 bases; unmatched bases: 10. Germline CDR1 is SGHRS and CDR2 is YFSETQ. The CDR3 DNA sequence: TGCGCCAGCAGCCTGGGTGGACAGGGTTCTTATGGCTACACCTTC. Protein sequence: CASSLGGQGSYGYTF.

The chain links TRBV29-1 to TRBJ1-4, with D possibly matching TRBD1 (6 bases). Germline values: CDR1 SQVTM, CDR2 ANQGSEA. V was shortened by 1 base and J by 8 bases, with 14 bases between the two germline ends. The CDR3 consists of 14 residues. CDR3 protein: CSVEGAGAEEKLFF. CDR3 coding DNA: TGCAGCGTTGAAGGGGCAGGGGCAGAAGAAAAACTGTTTTTT. The variable domain in full, completed from reference TRBV29-1 and TRBJ1-4, reads SAVISQKPSRDICQRGTSLTIQCQVDSQVTMMFWYRQQPGQSLTLIATANQGSEATYESGFVIDKFPISRPNLTFSTLTVSNMSPEDSSIYLCSVEGAGAEEKLFFGSGTQLSVL.

A single count supports this clone. J is TRBJ1-2 and V is TRBV4-2, with 8 bases fitting TRBD1. Germline-derived CDR1 and CDR2 are LGHNA and YNFKEQ. This CDR3 spans 15 amino acids. V lost 5 bases, J lost 3 bases, and 8 bases stayed unmatched. The CDR3 here is CASSLAGGADYGYTF. For the CDR3, the DNA is TGTGCCAGCAGCTTGGCAGGGGGCGCAGACTATGGCTACACCTTC.